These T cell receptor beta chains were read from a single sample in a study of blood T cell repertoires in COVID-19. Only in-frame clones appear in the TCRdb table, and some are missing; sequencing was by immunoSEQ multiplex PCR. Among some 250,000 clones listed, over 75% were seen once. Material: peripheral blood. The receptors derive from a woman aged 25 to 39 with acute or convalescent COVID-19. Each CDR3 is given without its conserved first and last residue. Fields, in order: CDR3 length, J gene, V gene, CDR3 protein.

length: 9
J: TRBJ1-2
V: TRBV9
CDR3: ASRWGDGYT

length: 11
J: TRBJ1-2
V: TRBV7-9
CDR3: ASSVGLDYGYT

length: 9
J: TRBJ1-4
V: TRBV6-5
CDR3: ASSQSGKLF

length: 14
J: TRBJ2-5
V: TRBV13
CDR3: ASSLETSGIQETQY

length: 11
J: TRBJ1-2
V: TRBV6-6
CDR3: ASSLGQGGGYT

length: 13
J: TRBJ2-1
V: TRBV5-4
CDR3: ASSLSGRAKNEQF

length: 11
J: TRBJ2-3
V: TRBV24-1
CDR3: ATSTGGWDTQY

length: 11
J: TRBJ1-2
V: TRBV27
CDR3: ASSFPGGSGYT

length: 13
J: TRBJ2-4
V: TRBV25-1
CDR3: ASSESVGQGNIQY

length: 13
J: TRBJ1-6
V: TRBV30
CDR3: AWSVKDRAGSPLH

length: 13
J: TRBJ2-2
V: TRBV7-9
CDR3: ASSLSGGNTGELF

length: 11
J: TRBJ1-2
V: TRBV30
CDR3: AWTTGGHYGYT

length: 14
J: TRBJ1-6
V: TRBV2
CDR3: ASSELRPSYNSPLH

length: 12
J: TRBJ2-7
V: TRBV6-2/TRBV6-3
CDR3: ASSYVSGNDEQY

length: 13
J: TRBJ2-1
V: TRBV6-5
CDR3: ASRILGQGENEQF

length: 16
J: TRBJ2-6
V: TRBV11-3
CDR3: ASSGAGTAYSGANVLT

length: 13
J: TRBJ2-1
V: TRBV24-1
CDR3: ATSGRRGSYNEQF

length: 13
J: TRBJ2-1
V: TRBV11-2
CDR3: ASSISGEGGNEQF

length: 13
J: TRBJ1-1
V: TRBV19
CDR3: ASRLSGQINTEAF

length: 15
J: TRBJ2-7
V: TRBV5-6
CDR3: ASSTGLLAGGAYEQY

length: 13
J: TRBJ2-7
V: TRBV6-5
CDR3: ASSPRAGNSYEQY

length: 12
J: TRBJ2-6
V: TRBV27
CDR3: ASRGGPGANVLT

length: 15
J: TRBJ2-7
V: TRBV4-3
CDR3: ASSQGHSGQGVYEQY

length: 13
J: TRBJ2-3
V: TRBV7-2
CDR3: ASSLSGTSLDTQY

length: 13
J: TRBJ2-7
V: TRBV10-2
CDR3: ASSGWREGDYEQY

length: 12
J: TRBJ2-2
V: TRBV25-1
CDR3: ASSGNRVKGELF

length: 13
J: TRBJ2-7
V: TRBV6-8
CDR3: ASRYKGQGINEQY

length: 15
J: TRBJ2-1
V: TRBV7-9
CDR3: ASSPRGRGSSYNEQF

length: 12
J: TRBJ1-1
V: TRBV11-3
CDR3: ASSLTGQNTEAF

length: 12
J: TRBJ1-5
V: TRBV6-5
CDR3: ASTEGSSNQPQH

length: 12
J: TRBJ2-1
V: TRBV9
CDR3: ASSSGLTIGEQF

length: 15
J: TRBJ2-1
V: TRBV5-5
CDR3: ASELIPGRVGINEQF

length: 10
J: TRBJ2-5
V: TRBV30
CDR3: AWSQGGETQY

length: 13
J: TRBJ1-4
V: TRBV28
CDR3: ASSFPGTGIEKLF

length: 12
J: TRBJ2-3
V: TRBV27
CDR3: ASSLSAATDTQY

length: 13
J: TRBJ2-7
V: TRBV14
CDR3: ASSQGRIRSYEQY

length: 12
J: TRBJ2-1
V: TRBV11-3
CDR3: ASSPRTVYNEQF

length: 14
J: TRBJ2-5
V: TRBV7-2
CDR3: ASSLGATPIQETQY

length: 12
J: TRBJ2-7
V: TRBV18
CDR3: ASSLQQVSYEQY

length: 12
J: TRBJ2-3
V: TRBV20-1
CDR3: SASRVVGTDTQY

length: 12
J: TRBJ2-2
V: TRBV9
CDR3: ASSIQGASGELF

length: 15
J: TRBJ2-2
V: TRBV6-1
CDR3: ASSEGGLAVNTGELF